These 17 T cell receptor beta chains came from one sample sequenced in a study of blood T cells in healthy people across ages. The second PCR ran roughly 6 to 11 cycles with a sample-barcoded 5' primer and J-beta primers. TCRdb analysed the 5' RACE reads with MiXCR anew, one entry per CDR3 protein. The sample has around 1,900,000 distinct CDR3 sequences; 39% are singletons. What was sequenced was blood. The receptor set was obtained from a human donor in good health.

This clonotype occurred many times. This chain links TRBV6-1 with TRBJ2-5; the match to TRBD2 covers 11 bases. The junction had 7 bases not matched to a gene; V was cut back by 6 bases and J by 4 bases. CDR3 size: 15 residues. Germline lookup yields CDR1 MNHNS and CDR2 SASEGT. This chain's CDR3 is CASSGFSGGAETQYF. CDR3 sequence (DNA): TGTGCCAGCAGCGGTTTTAGCGGGGGGGCAGAGACCCAGTACTTC.

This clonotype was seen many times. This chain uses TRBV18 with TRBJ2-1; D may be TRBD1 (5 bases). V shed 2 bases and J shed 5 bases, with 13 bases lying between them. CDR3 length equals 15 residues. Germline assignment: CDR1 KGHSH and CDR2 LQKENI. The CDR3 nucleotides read TGTGCCAGCTCACCATCAAGGACATCCCACAATGAGCAGTTCTTC. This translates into CASSPSRTSHNEQFF.

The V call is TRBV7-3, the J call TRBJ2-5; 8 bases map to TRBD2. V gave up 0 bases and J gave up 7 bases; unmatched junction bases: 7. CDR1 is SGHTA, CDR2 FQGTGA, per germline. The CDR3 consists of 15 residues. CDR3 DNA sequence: TGTGCCAGCAGCTTAACTAGCGGGGAGCTAGGGACCCAGTACTTC. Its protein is CASSLTSGELGTQYF.

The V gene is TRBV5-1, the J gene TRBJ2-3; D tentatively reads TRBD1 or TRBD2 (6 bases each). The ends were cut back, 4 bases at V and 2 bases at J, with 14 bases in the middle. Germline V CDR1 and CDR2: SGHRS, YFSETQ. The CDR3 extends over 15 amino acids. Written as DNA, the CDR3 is TGCGCCAGCAGCGCGTCGGGGGCAAACACAGATACGCAGTATTTT. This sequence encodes CASSASGANTDTQYF.

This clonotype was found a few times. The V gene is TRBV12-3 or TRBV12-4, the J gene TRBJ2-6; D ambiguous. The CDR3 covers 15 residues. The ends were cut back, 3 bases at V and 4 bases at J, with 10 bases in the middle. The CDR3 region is CASSFISYGANVLTF. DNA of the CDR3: TGTGCCAGCAGTTTTATCAGTTACGGGGCCAACGTCCTGACTTTC.

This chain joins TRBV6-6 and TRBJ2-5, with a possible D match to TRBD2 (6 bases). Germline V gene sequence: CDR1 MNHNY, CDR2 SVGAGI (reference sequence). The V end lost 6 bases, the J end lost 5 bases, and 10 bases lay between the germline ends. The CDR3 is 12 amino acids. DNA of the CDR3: TGTGCCAGCAGCATGAGCGGGGAGACCCAGTACTTC. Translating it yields CASSMSGETQYF.

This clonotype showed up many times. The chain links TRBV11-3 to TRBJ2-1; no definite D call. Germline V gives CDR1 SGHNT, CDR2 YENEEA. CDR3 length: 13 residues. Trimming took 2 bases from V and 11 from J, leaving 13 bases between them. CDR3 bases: TGTGCCAGCAGCTTATATAGTGGGGATCAGCAGTTCTTC. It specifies CASSLYSGDQQFF.

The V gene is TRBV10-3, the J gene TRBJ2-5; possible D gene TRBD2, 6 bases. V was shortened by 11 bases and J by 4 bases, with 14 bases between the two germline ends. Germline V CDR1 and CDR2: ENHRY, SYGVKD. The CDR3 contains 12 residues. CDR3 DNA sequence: TGTGCCGACTCAATCGGGGGAGAGACCCAGTACTTC. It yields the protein CADSIGGETQYF.

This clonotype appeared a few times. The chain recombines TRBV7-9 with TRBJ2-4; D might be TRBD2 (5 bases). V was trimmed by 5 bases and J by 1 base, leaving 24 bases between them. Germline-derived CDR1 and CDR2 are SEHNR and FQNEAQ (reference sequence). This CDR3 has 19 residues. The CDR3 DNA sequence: TGTGCCAGCAGCCCGAACCCAGAAAGACTATCCGTGGCCAAAAACATTCAGTACTTC. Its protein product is CASSPNPERLSVAKNIQYF.

The CDR3 spells CASSSRPGTTVLSYNEQFF. The DNA of the CDR3 is TGTGCCAGCAGTTCCCGACCCGGGACTACCGTTCTATCCTACAATGAGCAGTTCTTC. The chain uses TRBV28 and TRBJ2-1; 7 bases are shared with TRBD2. The V gene's germline CDR1 is MDHEN and CDR2 SYDVKM. The CDR3 runs 19 residues. V gave up 4 bases and J gave up 1 base; unmatched junction bases: 16.

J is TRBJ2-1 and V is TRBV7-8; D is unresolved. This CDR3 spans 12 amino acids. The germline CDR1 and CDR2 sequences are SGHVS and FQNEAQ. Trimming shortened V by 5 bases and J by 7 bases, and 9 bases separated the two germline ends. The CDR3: CASSTWRNEQFF. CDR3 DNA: TGTGCCAGCAGCACATGGAGAAATGAGCAGTTCTTC.

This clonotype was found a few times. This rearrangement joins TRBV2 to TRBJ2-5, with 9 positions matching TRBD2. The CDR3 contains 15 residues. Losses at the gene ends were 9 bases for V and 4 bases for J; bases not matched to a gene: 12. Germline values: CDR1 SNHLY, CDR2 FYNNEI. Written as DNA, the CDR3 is TGTGCCAGTGGAGGAGTAGCGGGGGACGGAGAGACCCAGTACTTC. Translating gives CASGGVAGDGETQYF.

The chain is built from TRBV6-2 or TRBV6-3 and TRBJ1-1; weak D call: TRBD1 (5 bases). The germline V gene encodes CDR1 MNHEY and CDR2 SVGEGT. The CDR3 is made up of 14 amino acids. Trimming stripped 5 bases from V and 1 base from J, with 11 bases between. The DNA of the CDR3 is TGTGCCAGCAGTACGACAGTGCCGAACACTGAAGCTTTCTTT. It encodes CASSTTVPNTEAFF.

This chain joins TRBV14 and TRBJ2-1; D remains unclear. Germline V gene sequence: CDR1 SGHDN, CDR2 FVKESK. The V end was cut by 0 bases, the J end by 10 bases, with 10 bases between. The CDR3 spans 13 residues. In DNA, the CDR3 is TGTGCCAGCAGCCAAGATTGGATCGGGGAGCAGTTCTTC. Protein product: CASSQDWIGEQFF.

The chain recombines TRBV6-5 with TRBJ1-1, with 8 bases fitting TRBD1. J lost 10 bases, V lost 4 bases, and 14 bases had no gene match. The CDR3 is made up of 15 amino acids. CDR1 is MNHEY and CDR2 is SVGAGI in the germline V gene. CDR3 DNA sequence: TGTGCCAGCAGTTCGATAGGACAGGGAGGTTTTATAGCTTTCTTT. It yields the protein CASSSIGQGGFIAFF.

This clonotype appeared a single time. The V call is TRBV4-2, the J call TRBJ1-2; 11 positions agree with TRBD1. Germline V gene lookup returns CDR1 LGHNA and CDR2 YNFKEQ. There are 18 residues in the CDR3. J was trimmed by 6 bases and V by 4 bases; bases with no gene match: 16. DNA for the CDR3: TGTGCCAGCAGCCCAATACGCGGACAGGGGGCAGGTGTTAATGGCTACACCTTC. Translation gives CASSPIRGQGAGVNGYTF.

CDR3 residues: CASSPTSSPAGGYTF. The CDR3 bases are TGTGCCAGTAGTCCGACAAGCTCCCCGGCTGGGGGCTACACCTTC. This sequence joins TRBV19 and TRBJ1-2; D is unclear. Germline lookup yields CDR1 LNHDA and CDR2 SQIVND (reference sequence). The CDR3 runs 15 residues. Trimming pared 5 bases from V and 8 bases from J, leaving 21 bases between.